This T cell receptor (beta chain) was recovered during a study of T cell changes during pregnancy in multiple sclerosis. The method was immunoSEQ multiplex PCR; TCRdb's version includes in-frame clones alone and lacks a portion of them. The data show tens of thousands of clones, 85% to 95% seen once. Trimming left V 0 bases short and J 6 bases short, with 10 bases between. The CDR3 contains 13 residues. The germline V gene encodes CDR1 SGHKS and CDR2 YYEKEE (reference sequence). This receptor was obtained from a female donor with multiple sclerosis, enrolled in a pregnancy study. The V gene is TRBV5-5, the J gene TRBJ2-7, with no clear D. The material was CD4+ T cells from peripheral blood mononuclear cells, obtained in the second trimester of pregnancy. The DNA for the CDR3 is TGTGCCAGCAGCTTGGGCCCGGTACCCGAGCAGTACTTC. Its protein product is CASSLGPVPEQYF.